This T cell receptor (beta chain) was observed in a study of cytomegalovirus exposure and HLA in healthy donors. Turning to the study itself: According to later analysis, the same platform produced the approximately 120 validation and about 630 first-cohort repertoires.

It was the approximately 110-subject validation cohort, separate from the approximately 680-subject first cohort, to which the donors belonged. Comment on this clone: Its antigen remains unknown.

Study-wide findings and caveats: The study designated some 180 TCR beta chains cytomegalovirus-associated.

Clones were sequenced by immunoSEQ multiplex PCR, and TCRdb holds only the in-frame ones, with some missing. The table records some 88,000 clones, about 96% of them present only once. Trimming removed 4 bases at V and 6 bases at J, with 22 bases between. Germline assignment: CDR1 SGHRS and CDR2 YFSETQ. The CDR3 has 16 residues. The chain carries TRBV5-1 and TRBJ1-2, with no clear D. The sequencing input was PBMCs. The clonotype comes from a man between 18 and 29 years old in good health and CMV-seronegative. In DNA, the CDR3 is TGCGCCAGCAGCATCAACACCGGGGTCCAGGCGGATGGCTACACCTTC. Protein: CASSINTGVQADGYTF.